This T cell receptor beta chain was captured in a study of breast tumors, draining lymph nodes, adjacent tissues. This clonotype showed up many times. Samples came from axillary lymph nodes draining the breast cancer. Germline values: CDR1 LGHNA, CDR2 YSLEER. V was clipped by 0 bases and J by 4 bases, with 21 bases between them. CDR3 size: 18 residues. TCRdb passed the multiplex PCR reads through MiXCR, listing each CDR3 protein once. The sample gives approximately 150,000 distinct CDR3 sequences, about 33% of which show up once; roughly 2.3% is in the top ten. V gene TRBV4-3 combines with J gene TRBJ1-2, with D possibly being TRBD1 (6 bases). The sequencing input was axillary lymph node tissue. This clonotype was obtained from a female donor with breast cancer. Some clones in this sample may be carry-over from other donors' samples. CDR3 amino acids: CASSQDLGGRGLGYGYTF. DNA of the CDR3: TGCGCCAGCAGCCAAGATCTAGGGGGTAGGGGGTTAGGCTATGGCTACACCTTC.